This T cell receptor beta chain was sequenced for a study of CD8+CD57+ T cells in acquired aplastic anemia. Regarding the study as a whole: Any difference that existed in CD8+ Simpson's diversity between patients and controls was not significant.

Profiling that covered TCR beta VDJ and CDR3 relied on genomic DNA as its template. TCRdb redid the calling of the reads with MiXCR, one entry per CDR3 protein. The table has 150,000 to 200,000 distinct CDR3 sequences, around 50% seen once. As for this clonotype: Its cognate antigen is unknown.

Per germline, CDR1 SGHVS and CDR2 FQNEAQ. This CDR3 is 13 amino acids long. V lost 5 bases, J lost 4 bases, and 10 bases lay in between. Patients selected for sequencing had displayed CD8+CD57+ cell expansion by flow cytometry. By the time of blood sampling, patients had still received no therapy. Sequencing was carried out using sorted CD4+, CD8+, or CD8+CD57+ T cells (not recorded which) from PBMCs. The gene calls are TRBV7-8 and TRBJ2-3; D is perhaps TRBD1 (5 bases). The receptor's source is a human donor with aplastic anemia. In nucleotides, the CDR3 is TGTGCCAGCAGCCCACCCAGGGCAGATACGCAGTATTTT. This codes for CASSPPRADTQYF.